This T cell receptor beta chain was captured by sequencing in a study of CD8 T cells in ankylosing spondylitis. Findings and caveats of the study: Peripheral blood held disease-linked clones only at relatively low frequency, and these were CD8+. Characteristic, it appeared, of ankylosing spondylitis blood was a TCR beta motif of eight highly homologous variants.

This clonotype was recorded only once. The antigen remains unidentified. One entry per CDR3 protein results from TCRdb running MiXCR on the 5' RACE reads. This table has about 140,000 distinct CDR3 sequences, roughly 7.7% appearing once. This TCR came from a male donor with ankylosing spondylitis. The sequenced material came from synovial fluid, either unsorted or a sorted T cell fraction (not recorded which).

This chain's CDR3 is CASSQPAQGNIQYF. Here the CDR3 DNA reads TGCGCCAGCAGCCAGCCGGCACAGGGAAACATTCAGTACTTC. The chain recombines TRBV4-3 with TRBJ2-4, with D maybe TRBD1 (6 bases). This CDR3 region has 14 residues. V was cut by 3 bases and J by 6 bases, with 12 bases left in between. Germline lookup yields CDR1 LGHNA and CDR2 YSLEER.